Sequencing of this T cell receptor (beta chain) was carried out in a study of early T cells in non-severe SARS-CoV-2 infection. Study details: The sequenced material was bulk RNA from unsorted whole blood, and its chains were unpaired.

CDR1 is SGHVS and CDR2 is FQNEAQ in the germline V gene. This CDR3 has 15 residues. V lost 6 bases, J lost 3 bases, and 8 bases stayed unmatched. Study outcomes and limitations: Anti-spike CD8 specificities were favored by VDJdb matching, whose results missed private and CD4 specificities.

This clonotype was counted at least ten times. Its antigen is unidentified. Individual cDNA molecules received unique molecular identifiers during library preparation. TCRdb processed the 5' RACE reads anew with MiXCR; each CDR3 protein has one entry. This table has about 100,000 distinct CDR3 sequences, roughly 13% appearing once. Source material: whole blood. The chain employs TRBV7-8 and TRBJ2-1; the match to TRBD1 covers 7 bases. This TCR came from an adult who was a healthcare worker with PCR-confirmed SARS-CoV-2 infection or an uninfected control (not recorded which). CDR3: CASSRTGAVYNEQFF. CDR3 DNA: TGTGCCAGCAGTCGAACAGGGGCCGTCTACAATGAGCAGTTCTTC.